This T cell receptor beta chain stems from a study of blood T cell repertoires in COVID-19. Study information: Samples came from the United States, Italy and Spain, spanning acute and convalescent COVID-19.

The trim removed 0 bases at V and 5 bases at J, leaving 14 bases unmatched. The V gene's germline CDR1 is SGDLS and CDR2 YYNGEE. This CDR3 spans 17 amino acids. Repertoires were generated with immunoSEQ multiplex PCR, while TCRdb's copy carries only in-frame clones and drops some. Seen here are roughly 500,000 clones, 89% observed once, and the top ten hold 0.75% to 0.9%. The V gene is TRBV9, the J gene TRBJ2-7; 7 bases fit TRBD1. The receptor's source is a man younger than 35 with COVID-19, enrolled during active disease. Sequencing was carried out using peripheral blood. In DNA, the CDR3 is TGTGCCAGCAGCGTAGGCGGAGGAACACAGGGGCGCGACGAGCAGTACTTC. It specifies CASSVGGGTQGRDEQYF.